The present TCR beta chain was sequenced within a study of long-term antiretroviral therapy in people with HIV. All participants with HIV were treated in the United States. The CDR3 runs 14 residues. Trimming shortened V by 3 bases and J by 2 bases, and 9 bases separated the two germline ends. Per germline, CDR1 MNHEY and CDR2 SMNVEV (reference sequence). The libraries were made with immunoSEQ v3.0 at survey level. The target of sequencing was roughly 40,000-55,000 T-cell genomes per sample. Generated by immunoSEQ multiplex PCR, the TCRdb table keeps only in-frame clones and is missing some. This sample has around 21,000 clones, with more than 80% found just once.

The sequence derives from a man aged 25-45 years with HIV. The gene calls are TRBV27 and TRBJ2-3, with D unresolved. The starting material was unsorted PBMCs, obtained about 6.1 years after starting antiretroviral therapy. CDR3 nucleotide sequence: TGTGCCAGCAGTTTCAAACCTTACACAGATACGCAGTATTTT. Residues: CASSFKPYTDTQYF.